Listed below are T cell receptor beta chains from one sample, sequenced in a study of regulatory T cells in long-lasting Graves disease. TCRdb independently ran MiXCR on the multiplex PCR reads; one entry per CDR3 protein. Among 200,000 to 250,000 distinct CDR3 sequences listed, over 20% were seen once. The specimen was peripheral blood mononuclear cells (PBMCs), collected at new diagnosis, from a patient treated with antithyroid drugs. The source is a female donor with Graves disease. Both conserved end residues are part of each CDR3. The D gene is left open where the match is weak. Size tells how often a clone was seen (once, few, many) or the class of an expanded clone, and some rows leave it out.

>NA|many|TRBJ2-2|TRBV27
TGTGCCAGCAGTAGTCAGAACGCGAACACCGGGGAGCTGTTTTTT
CASSSQNANTGELFF
>NA|few|TRBJ2-3|TRBV7-7
TGTGCCAGCAGCCCCAGGCGAGGGGATACGCAGTATTTT
CASSPRRGDTQYF
>NA|many|TRBJ2-7|TRBV20-1
TGCAGTGCTAGGGACCTAGCGAAGCTGTACGAGCAGTACTTC
CSARDLAKLYEQYF
>NA|many|TRBJ2-5|TRBV30
TGTGCCTACGCTCTGGGGATCCAAGAGACCCAGTACTTC
CAYALGIQETQYF
>TRBD2|many|TRBJ2-7|TRBV6-2/TRBV6-3
TGTGCCAGCAGTTTTAGCGGGGCCTACGAGCAGTACTTC
CASSFSGAYEQYF
>NA|many|TRBJ1-1|TRBV20-1
TGCAGTGCTAGAGGCGGGACGGGTGAGGCAGCTTTCTTT
CSARGGTGEAAFF
>NA|few|TRBJ1-2|TRBV28
TGTGCCAGCAGTCCGGGACACCAAACCTATGGCCACACCTTC
CASSPGHQTYGHTF
>NA|NA|TRBJ2-3|TRBV7-2
TGTGCCAGCAGCTTAGCGCCCGACATCACAGATACGCAGTATTTT
CASSLAPDITDTQYF
>TRBD1|many|TRBJ1-1|TRBV19
TGTGCCAGTAGTCCCCGTGGACAGGGTCCCGCTGAAGCTTTCTTT
CASSPRGQGPAEAFF
>NA|many|TRBJ2-1|TRBV11-3
TGTGCCAGCAGCTTCTCGGACAGCAAATGGGAGCAGTTCTTC
CASSFSDSKWEQFF
>TRBD2|many|TRBJ2-5|TRBV12-3/TRBV12-4
TGTGCCAGCACTCTTTGGGGGGGGGAGACCCAGTACTTC
CASTLWGGETQYF
>TRBD1|many|TRBJ1-5|TRBV10-3
TGTGCCATCAGCAAAGGACAGGGCACACAGCCCCAGCATTTT
CAISKGQGTQPQHF
>NA|many|TRBJ1-5|TRBV7-2
TGTGCCAGCAGCGACAGGTGGAGCAATCAGCCCCAGCATTTT
CASSDRWSNQPQHF
>NA|many|TRBJ2-1|TRBV11-3
TGTGCCAGCAGCCTGGAAACCTACAATGAGCAGTTCTTC
CASSLETYNEQFF
>NA|many|TRBJ2-7|TRBV5-8
TGTGCCAGCAGCCTCCGGGGCAGGGCGGGGGAGCAGTACTTC
CASSLRGRAGEQYF
>NA|many|TRBJ2-2|TRBV6-1
TGTGCCAGCAACCTACAGGGGGAGGGCGGGGAGCTGTTTTTT
CASNLQGEGGELFF
>NA|many|TRBJ2-3|TRBV5-1
TGCGCCAGCACTACGCCGGCCGGGCAGGCTCAGTATTTT
CASTTPAGQAQYF
>NA|many|TRBJ1-1|TRBV27
TGTGCCAGCAGTTCGTTCCCGGGACTGAGGAACACTGAAGCTTTCTTT
CASSSFPGLRNTEAFF
>NA|many|TRBJ1-5|TRBV12-3/TRBV12-4
TGTGCCAGCAGAGTTACGGAGGGTCAGCCCCAGCATTTT
CASRVTEGQPQHF
>NA|many|TRBJ1-1|TRBV6-1
TGTGCCAGCACTCAGGGGTGGTCTGAAGCTTTCTTT
CASTQGWSEAFF
>TRBD2|many|TRBJ2-7|TRBV20-1
TGCAGTGCCCAACCTAGCGGGAAGTTCGAGCAGTACTTC
CSAQPSGKFEQYF
>TRBD1|many|TRBJ2-2|TRBV20-1
TGCAGTGCTCGGACAGGGTACACCGGGGAGCTGTTTTTT
CSARTGYTGELFF
>NA|many|TRBJ2-7|TRBV7-9
TGTGCCAGCAGCTTCCTCCAGTGGGGGGAGTCCTACGAGCAGTACTTC
CASSFLQWGESYEQYF
>NA|few|TRBJ1-1|TRBV29-1
TGCAGCGTTGATGGTAACACTGAAGCTTTCTTT
CSVDGNTEAFF
>TRBD1|few|TRBJ2-2|TRBV2
TGTGCCAGCGAGGAGAGGGGGCGGGCCGGGGAGCTGTTTTTT
CASEERGRAGELFF
>NA|many|TRBJ2-5|TRBV7-2
TGTGCCAGCAGCTTAGGAGGGATAGAGACCCAGTACTTC
CASSLGGIETQYF
>TRBD2|many|TRBJ2-1|TRBV3-1
TGTGCCACCGGACTAGCGGGGTCCTACAATGAGCAGTTCTTC
CATGLAGSYNEQFF
>TRBD1|few|TRBJ2-7|TRBV6-2/TRBV6-3
TGTGCCAGCAGTTACTCTGGACAGGGGGCAAAATACGAGCAGTACTTC
CASSYSGQGAKYEQYF
>TRBD2|many|TRBJ2-2|TRBV7-3
TGTGCCAGCAGCCATAGCGGGAGCAACACCGGGGAGCTGTTTTTT
CASSHSGSNTGELFF
>TRBD1|NA|TRBJ1-1|TRBV11-2
TGTGCCAGCAGCCCGGGGACAGTGGCGGAAGCTTTCTTT
CASSPGTVAEAFF
>TRBD1|NA|TRBJ2-1|TRBV5-1
TGCGCCAGCAGCCCGGGACAGGGGCCCAATGAGCAGTTCTTC
CASSPGQGPNEQFF
>NA|many|TRBJ2-3|TRBV7-2
TGCGCCAGCAGCCAAGACGTGGCTTTAGATACGCAGTATTTT
CASSQDVALDTQYF
>TRBD2|many|TRBJ2-1|TRBV12-3/TRBV12-4
TGTGCCGGGGGGACTAGTGAATACAATGAGCAGTTCTTC
CAGGTSEYNEQFF